The 15 T cell receptor beta chains given below trace back to one sample, sequenced in a study of beta chain features in type 1 diabetes. These receptors are not linked to any known antigen. Overall study findings and caveats: TCRB CDR3 length was moderately but significantly reduced in all four CD4+ subsets of Type 1 diabetes patients.

Every isolated RNA sample was fully reverse transcribed, so sequencing captured expressed TCRB transcripts. The method was immunoSEQ multiplex PCR; TCRdb's version includes in-frame clones alone and lacks a portion of them. The table records 100,000 to 150,000 clones, 17% of them present only once. The sequenced material came from central memory CD4+ T cells from blood. The receptors derive from a man aged 18-30 years with type 1 diabetes.

This clone appeared a few times. The V gene is TRBV27, the J gene TRBJ2-1; D remains unclear. The CDR3 covers 14 residues. Germline loops: CDR1 MNHEY, CDR2 SMNVEV (reference sequence). Between the trimmed V and J ends, which lost 0 bases and 8 bases, there was a span of 11 bases. CDR3 amino acids: CASSLSFQLDEQFF. As DNA, the CDR3 is TGTGCCAGCAGTTTATCATTCCAGCTTGATGAGCAGTTCTTC.

The chain employs TRBV4-2 and TRBJ2-7; 7 nucleotides match TRBD2. V was pared by 1 base and J by 3 bases, with 9 bases of the junction left unmatched. The CDR3 extends over 16 amino acids. CDR1 is LGHNA and CDR2 is YNFKEQ in the germline V gene. In nucleotides, the CDR3 is TGTGCCAGCAGCCAAGGGCAGGAGCGGGACTTCTACGAGCAGTACTTC. This encodes CASSQGQERDFYEQYF.

The V call is TRBV27, the J call TRBJ1-5; D is possibly TRBD1 (5 bases). The CDR3 is 17 amino acids. Germline lookup yields CDR1 MNHEY and CDR2 SMNVEV (reference sequence). Trimming removed 5 bases from V and 0 bases from J, with 17 bases in between. The CDR3 sequence: CASSPPRMGGSNQPQHF. CDR3 sequence (DNA): TGTGCCAGCAGTCCACCCCGGATGGGGGGTAGCAATCAGCCCCAGCATTTT.

The chain couples TRBV7-2 to TRBJ1-2; 9 bases match TRBD1. With V trimmed by 3 bases and J by 7 bases, 9 bases remained unmatched. The CDR3 runs to 15 residues. Germline V CDR1 and CDR2: SGHTA, FQGNSA. CDR3 nucleotides: TGTGCCAGCAGCTTTGAGGGACAGGGAAAGGGTGGCTACACCTTC. It codes for CASSFEGQGKGGYTF.

V usage is TRBV25-1 and J usage is TRBJ2-5; no definite D call. Germline V gene lookup returns CDR1 MGHDK and CDR2 SYGVNS. Between the trimmed V and J ends, which lost 4 bases and 1 base, there was a span of 10 bases. The length of the CDR3 is 14 residues. This CDR3 is CASSGMGSQETQYF. The DNA of the CDR3 is TGTGCCAGCAGTGGAATGGGCAGCCAAGAGACCCAGTACTTC.

The chain uses TRBV18 and TRBJ1-1; D not resolved. Looked up from germline, CDR1 is KGHSH and CDR2 is LQKENI. The CDR3 covers 15 residues. The V end was cut by 3 bases, the J end by 4 bases, with 15 bases between. The CDR3 sequence: CASSPPRERGTEAFF. As DNA, the CDR3 is TGTGCCAGCTCACCTCCGAGGGAACGGGGCACTGAAGCTTTCTTT.

This clone was detected a few times. The V call is TRBV18, the J call TRBJ2-1, with D tentatively TRBD2 (7 bases). The CDR3 sequence is 16 residues long. Germline V gene sequence: CDR1 KGHSH, CDR2 LQKENI. The V end lost 1 base, the J end lost 5 bases, and 15 bases lay between the germline ends. The CDR3 DNA is TGTGCCAGCTCACCACTCACTACGCGGGGGCACAATGAGCAGTTCTTC. Its translation is CASSPLTTRGHNEQFF.

This clone has at least ten counts. This chain links TRBV7-9 with TRBJ2-1; D remains ambiguous. Germline CDR1 and CDR2: SEHNR and FQNEAQ (reference sequence). CDR3 length equals 13 residues. V lost 3 bases and J lost 4, with 7 bases in between. In DNA form, the CDR3 reads TGTGCCAGCAGCTTCCAGCAGTACAATGAGCAGTTCTTC. This translates into CASSFQQYNEQFF.

The chain's CDR3 is CASSRREESTGELFF. DNA of the CDR3: TGTGCCAGCAGCCGCAGGGAGGAGAGCACCGGGGAGCTGTTTTTT. The V call is TRBV7-3, the J call TRBJ2-2; D possibly corresponds to TRBD2 (6 bases). This CDR3 has 15 amino acids. CDR1 is SGHTA, CDR2 FQGTGA, per germline. Trimming left V 5 bases short and J 4 bases short, with 14 bases between.

The gene calls are TRBV29-1 and TRBJ2-5, with 9 bases that match TRBD2. V shed 6 bases and J 5 bases; nucleotides not matched to a gene: 10. The CDR3 loop spans 14 amino acids. CDR1 and CDR2 from the germline V gene are SQVTM and ANQGSEA. CDR3 protein: CSVRGGALLETQYF. CDR3 in DNA: TGCAGCGTGCGCGGGGGGGCTCTGCTGGAGACCCAGTACTTC.

V and J are TRBV2 and TRBJ2-7, with D unresolved. Germline V gene lookup returns CDR1 SNHLY and CDR2 FYNNEI. V dropped 0 bases and J dropped 9 bases, with 18 bases sitting between them. The CDR3 consists of 15 residues. CDR3 DNA sequence: TGTGCCAGCAGTGAAGCCGCTCCGGCCACCGATCGGCAGTACTTC. Its protein product is CASSEAAPATDRQYF. Together with reference TRBV2 and TRBJ2-7, the CDR3 gives the full variable domain: EPEVTQTPSHQVTQMGQEVILRCVPISNHLYFYWYRQILGQKVEFLVSFYNNEISEKSEIFDDQFSVERPDGSNFTLKIRSTKLEDSAMYFCASSEAAPATDRQYFGPGTRLTVT.

CDR3 amino acids: CASSYSGFGYGYTF. The DNA of the CDR3 is TGTGCCAGCAGTTACTCAGGCTTCGGCTATGGCTACACCTTC. This chain uses TRBV6-5 with TRBJ1-2; D uncertain. Trimming shortened V by 0 bases and J by 4 bases, and 9 bases separated the two germline ends. The CDR3 length is 14 residues. Germline values: CDR1 MNHEY, CDR2 SVGAGI.

The J gene is TRBJ2-1, the V gene TRBV10-3; D not resolved. CDR3 length: 13 residues. The V gene's germline CDR1 is ENHRY and CDR2 SYGVKD. With 7 bases removed from V and 8 bases from J, the gap between germline ends came to 15 bases. CDR3 nucleotides: TGTGCCATCATGTCAGATCCAGGAGATGAGCAGTTCTTC. It yields the protein CAIMSDPGDEQFF.

The chain carries TRBV30 and TRBJ2-7; D possibly corresponds to TRBD2 (5 bases). This CDR3 has 15 amino acids. Trimming cost V 4 bases and J 4 bases, with 20 bases left between them. The V gene's germline CDR1 is GTSNPN and CDR2 SVGIG (reference sequence). DNA for the CDR3: TGTGCCTGGACTAAAAATCCGGACTCTTCTTACGAGCAGTACTTC. Translating it yields CAWTKNPDSSYEQYF.

V gene TRBV7-8 combines with J gene TRBJ2-1; TRBD2 agrees at 11 bases. The CDR3 is 16 amino acids. The V and J ends lost 8 bases and 3 bases, in that order; junction bases with no gene match: 9. The germline V gene encodes CDR1 SGHVS and CDR2 FQNEAQ. The CDR3 DNA follows: TGTGCCAGCTATCCTAGCGGGGGGACCAGCTACAATGAGCAGTTCTTC. Translated: CASYPSGGTSYNEQFF.